The source of this TCR beta chain is a study of cytomegalovirus exposure and HLA in healthy donors. Findings and limits, study-wide: The productive fraction for most TCR beta V segments was about 87% or about 30% in an earlier analysis. TCR beta chains numbering some 150 were designated cytomegalovirus-associated.

CDR1 SEHNR and CDR2 FQNEAQ come from the germline V gene (reference sequence). The CDR3 runs 16 residues. V was shortened by 5 bases and J by 4 bases, with 17 bases between the two germline ends. As regards this clone: Its antigen is unidentified.

Researchers ran the PCR with 60 Vbeta and 13 Jbeta primers. The repertoire was sequenced with immunoSEQ multiplex PCR; TCRdb's copy has only in-frame clones and lacks some. Among some 180,000 clones listed, over 75% were seen once. This chain links TRBV7-9 with TRBJ1-4; D is possibly TRBD1 (6 bases). This TCR was recovered from a male donor in good health and CMV-seronegative. What was sequenced was PBMCs. In DNA, the CDR3 is TGTGCCAGCAGCCGAATTTCAGGGGACCATAATGAAAAACTGTTTTTT. It yields the protein CASSRISGDHNEKLFF.